This T cell receptor beta chain was profiled in a study of blood T cell repertoires in COVID-19. Overall study context: Both acute and convalescent COVID-19 samples were obtained from the United States, Italy and Spain. Sample material is recorded as cDNA or gDNA derived from T cells, B-cell-depleted T cells, or PBMCs.

A Seattle source enrolled patients during active infection and followed them longitudinally. The CDR3 extends over 15 amino acids. As originally analysed: Estimation of nucleated cell counts was performed using reference gene primer amplification. The assay was immunoSEQ multiplex PCR, and TCRdb's table has in-frame clones only and misses some. V, J and clone size are those of that table, while D and trimming were read from the DNA. The sample consists of around 180,000 clones, over 75% of them appearing once. This receptor was identified in a man older than 75 with COVID-19, enrolled during active disease. This rearrangement joins TRBV21-1 to TRBJ2-3; the table's D call, TRBD1, has no DNA check behind it. TRBV21-1 is reported as a pseudogene. The source material was peripheral blood. The CDR3 DNA reads TGTGCCAGCAGCAAAGCGCAGGGGGAGACAGATACGCAGTATTTT. It translates to CASSKAQGETDTQYF.